These T cell receptor beta chains were read from a single sample in a study of T cells in tuberculosis. Produced via immunoSEQ multiplex PCR; TCRdb's table is partial and in-frame only. There are tens of thousands of clones in the sample; 70% to 90% occur only once, and 5% to 5.5% lies in the top ten. Sequenced here: PBMCs, sampled at tuberculosis diagnosis. The receptors stem from an adult with tuberculosis. The CDR3 runs from the conserved cysteine through the conserved F or W. The order of the fields is J gene, V gene, CDR3 protein.

TRBJ2-2,TRBV6-1,CASSEAQHRGIIGELFF
TRBJ2-2,TRBV18,CASSLSGTSATGELFF
TRBJ1-2,TRBV30,CAWSGLYGYTF
TRBJ1-3,TRBV9,CASSVGGAGDGNTIYF
TRBJ2-2,TRBV5-4,CASSANRETGELFF
TRBJ2-1,TRBV6-4,CASSVGDRANEQFF
TRBJ1-1,TRBV6-5,CASSRGNTEAFF
TRBJ2-7,TRBV28,CASTDRDRAHEQYF
TRBJ2-3,TRBV4-1,CASSPTGGTDTQYF
TRBJ2-2,TRBV30,CAWRGPYTGELFF
TRBJ1-5,TRBV5-4,CASSQGQIKNQPQHF
TRBJ1-1,TRBV2,CASSEMGRGVAGGLWAFF
TRBJ2-7,TRBV27,CASRGLLNYTYEQYF
TRBJ2-7,TRBV2,CASSEGLAVSSYEQYF
TRBJ1-2,TRBV5-5,CASILELPGLYGYTF